The T cell receptor beta chain described here comes from a study of breast tumors, draining lymph nodes, adjacent tissues. TCRdb ran MiXCR on the multiplex PCR reads and lists one entry per CDR3 protein. In the table there are 200,000 or so distinct CDR3 sequences, approximately 33% of which are singletons. The CDR3 is 13 amino acids. Germline CDR1 and CDR2: SEHNR and FQNEAQ (reference sequence). Trimming shortened V by 1 base and J by 6 bases, and 9 bases separated the two germline ends. Findings and caveats of the study: Luminal-like breast cancer showed significantly higher tumor–nontumor repertoire similarity than basal-like. Tumor TCR diversity was below lymph nodes but above nontumor tissue. That most tumor T cells come from lymph nodes remained unproven.

A note on this clonotype: Its cognate antigen is unknown.

Axillary draining lymph nodes of breast cancer patients supplied the node samples. This clonotype originated in a female donor with breast cancer. Some clones in this sample may be carry-over from other donors' samples. Sample: axillary lymph node tissue. The V call is TRBV7-9, the J call TRBJ1-2, with D perhaps matching TRBD1 (5 bases). The CDR3 DNA is TGTGCCAGCAGCTTAGGAATAGGGGATGGCTACACCTTC. Translating gives CASSLGIGDGYTF.